This passage covers 2 T cell receptor beta chains from one sample sequenced in a study of T cells of healthy individuals. TCRdb re-derived calls from the 5' RACE reads in MiXCR, one entry per CDR3 protein. In the table there are 63,000 or so distinct CDR3 sequences, roughly 17% of which are singletons. The receptors originated from a human donor in good health.

The chain couples TRBV29-1 to TRBJ2-7; the match to TRBD1 covers 11 bases. Germline lookup yields CDR1 SQVTM and CDR2 ANQGSEA. V lost 1 base, J lost 3 bases, and 11 bases stayed unmatched. The CDR3 has 17 residues. This CDR3 is CSVEAGNLDRGRYEQYF. The CDR3 region has the DNA TGCAGCGTTGAAGCCGGGAATTTGGACAGGGGGCGCTACGAGCAGTACTTC.

Many counts were recorded for this clonotype. V is TRBV7-2 and J is TRBJ1-5; D unresolved. Germline values: CDR1 SGHTA, CDR2 FQGNSA. Trimming shortened V by 5 bases and J by 7 bases, and 9 bases separated the two germline ends. The CDR3 consists of 12 residues. CDR3 bases: TGTGCCAGCAGCCCCGCGGGGCAGCCCCAGCATTTT. This encodes CASSPAGQPQHF.